This T cell receptor (beta chain) derives from a study of CD8 T cells in ankylosing spondylitis. This clonotype has just a few counts. TCRdb re-derived calls from the 5' RACE reads in MiXCR, one entry per CDR3 protein. The sample holds approximately 17,000 distinct CDR3 sequences, 7.5% to 9.5% seen once. CDR3 length equals 13 residues. The germline V gene has CDR1 SGHRS and CDR2 YFSETQ. V lost 4 bases to trimming and J lost 6 bases, with 12 bases between them. This receptor was obtained from a male donor with ankylosing spondylitis or in good health (not recorded which). The rearrangement joins TRBV5-1 to TRBJ2-3; tentatively, D is TRBD1 or TRBD2 (5 bases each). The specimen was blood. CDR3 amino acids: CASSGDPRDTQYF. The CDR3 nucleotides are TGCGCCAGCAGCGGGGACCCCCGGGATACGCAGTATTTT.